Following are 12 T cell receptor beta chains from one sample sequenced in a study of early T cells in non-severe SARS-CoV-2 infection. TCRdb processed the 5' RACE reads anew with MiXCR; each CDR3 protein has one entry. Of about 28,000 distinct CDR3 sequences in the sample, 5% to 6.5% are singletons; the top ten hold around 34%. Sequenced here: whole blood, sampled at baseline. The receptors were gathered from an adult who was a healthcare worker with PCR-confirmed SARS-CoV-2 infection or an uninfected control (not recorded which).

This clonotype was recorded many times. The chain has TRBV18 and TRBJ2-3; a possible D gene is TRBD2 (5 bases). The V and J ends lost 0 bases and 0 bases respectively, with 7 bases between them. Germline V CDR1 and CDR2: KGHSH, LQKENI. This CDR3 is 15 amino acids long. In DNA, the CDR3 is TGTGCCAGCTCACCACCGTCGGGGAGCACAGATACGCAGTATTTT. This codes for CASSPPSGSTDTQYF.

This clonotype was recorded at least ten times. This chain links TRBV3-1 with TRBJ2-1, with TRBD2 matching 11 bases. Germline values: CDR1 LGHDT, CDR2 YNNKEL (reference sequence). Trimming took 2 bases from V and 7 from J; bases not matched to a gene: 7. This CDR3 contains 16 residues. The CDR3 spells CASSQHSGGGPNEQFF. The DNA for the CDR3 is TGTGCCAGCAGCCAACATAGCGGGGGGGGCCCTAATGAGCAGTTCTTC.

This clonotype was seen repeatedly, ten times or more. J is TRBJ2-1 and V is TRBV29-1; D gene ambiguous. The CDR3 runs to 11 residues. Germline CDR1 SQVTM, CDR2 ANQGSEA. Trimming shortened V by 5 bases and J by 6 bases, and 8 bases separated the two germline ends. The CDR3 DNA is TGCAGCGTTTCAGAGGCCAATGAGCAGTTCTTC. Translating it yields CSVSEANEQFF.

This clonotype occurred many times. This chain uses TRBV7-6 with TRBJ1-1, with a weak D call TRBD1 (6 bases). V lost 7 bases and J lost 1, with 16 bases in between. This CDR3 is 15 amino acids long. Germline V gene data show CDR1 as SGHVS and CDR2 as FNYEAQ. This CDR3 reads CASTTRGGGNTEAFF. For the CDR3, the DNA is TGTGCCAGCACCACCCGGGGGGGCGGGAACACTGAAGCTTTCTTT.

Many counts were recorded for this clonotype. The rearrangement links TRBV5-1 to TRBJ2-1; D is perhaps TRBD1 (5 bases). V was shortened by 4 bases and J by 4 bases, with 12 bases between the two germline ends. The CDR3 loop spans 14 amino acids. Germline lookup yields CDR1 SGHRS and CDR2 YFSETQ. The DNA for the CDR3 is TGCGCCAGCAGCGAGACAGTGGATTACAATGAGCAGTTCTTC. It encodes CASSETVDYNEQFF.

This clonotype was counted many times. The chain has TRBV5-1 and TRBJ2-1; D is unclear. Germline CDR1 reads SGHRS; CDR2 reads YFSETQ. Trimming removed 0 bases from V and 3 bases from J, with 10 bases in between. The CDR3 sequence is 15 residues long. As DNA, the CDR3 is TGCGCCAGCAGCTTGGGGTACGGTGACTACAATGAGCAGTTCTTC. Translation: CASSLGYGDYNEQFF. The variable domain in full, completed from reference TRBV5-1 and TRBJ2-1, reads KAGVTQTPRYLIKTRGQQVTLSCSPISGHRSVSWYQQTPGQGLQFLFEYFSETQRNKGNFPGRFSGRQFSNSRSEMNVSTLELGDSALYLCASSLGYGDYNEQFFGPGTRLTVL.

At least ten counts were recorded for this clonotype. J is TRBJ2-5 and V is TRBV12-3 or TRBV12-4; tentative D call: TRBD2 (6 bases). V lost 3 bases to trimming and J lost 4 bases, with 12 bases between them. This CDR3 is 14 amino acids long. The DNA for the CDR3 is TGTGCCAGCAGTTTCGGGAGTGGGGGAGAGACCCAGTACTTC. Residues: CASSFGSGGETQYF.

This clonotype was detected ten times or more. This chain links TRBV19 with TRBJ1-5; TRBD1 agrees at 7 bases. The CDR3 length is 18 residues. Trimming took 1 base from V and 6 from J; bases not matched to a gene: 15. Per the germline V gene, CDR1 is LNHDA and CDR2 is SQIVND (reference sequence). The DNA of the CDR3 is TGTGCCAGTAGTATAGTACAGGGGACGGGGACATCCAGTCAGCCCCAGCATTTT. It codes for CASSIVQGTGTSSQPQHF. Together with reference TRBV19 and TRBJ1-5, the CDR3 gives the full variable domain: DGGITQSPKYLFRKEGQNVTLSCEQNLNHDAMYWYRQDPGQGLRLIYYSQIVNDFQKGDIAEGYSVSREKKESFPLTVTSAQKNPTAFYLCASSIVQGTGTSSQPQHFGDGTRLSIL.

This clonotype was detected many times. This chain joins TRBV6-2 or TRBV6-3 and TRBJ1-1; 9 bases are shared with TRBD1. The CDR3 is made up of 12 amino acids. Germline loops: CDR1 MNHEY, CDR2 SVGEGT. After removal of 7 bases from V and 9 bases from J, the junction contained 6 bases not matched to a gene. The CDR3 sequence: CASTKQGAKAFF. The CDR3 nucleotides read TGTGCCAGCACCAAACAGGGGGCTAAAGCTTTCTTT.

There are many counts of this clonotype. This rearrangement joins TRBV19 to TRBJ2-1; possible D gene TRBD1, 5 bases. Trimming left V 3 bases short and J 3 bases short, with 12 bases between. The CDR3 is 15 amino acids. Germline V gene data show CDR1 as LNHDA and CDR2 as SQIVND (reference sequence). CDR3 bases: TGTGCCAGTAGTATGGGTTGGGGCAACTACAATGAGCAGTTCTTC. Translation: CASSMGWGNYNEQFF.

This clonotype occurred many times. The rearrangement links TRBV29-1 to TRBJ2-1; either TRBD1 or TRBD2 may fit D (5 bases each). CDR1 and CDR2 from the germline V gene are SQVTM and ANQGSEA. The CDR3 has 13 amino acids. Deletions cut 7 bases from V and 7 bases from J, with 17 bases between. The CDR3, as DNA: TGCAGCGGTGGGACCCCTATGAGGAATGAGCAGTTCTTC. Translation: CSGGTPMRNEQFF.

The sample holds many counts of this clonotype. The chain recombines TRBV11-2 with TRBJ2-1, with 10 bases matching TRBD2. The CDR3 is 17 amino acids. Unmatched junction bases numbered 4, after V lost 1 base and J lost 1 base. Germline CDR1 is SGHAT and CDR2 is FQNNGV. The DNA for the CDR3 is TGTGCCAGCAGCTTAGCTCCGGGACTAGCGTCCTACAATGAGCAGTTCTTC. This sequence encodes CASSLAPGLASYNEQFF.